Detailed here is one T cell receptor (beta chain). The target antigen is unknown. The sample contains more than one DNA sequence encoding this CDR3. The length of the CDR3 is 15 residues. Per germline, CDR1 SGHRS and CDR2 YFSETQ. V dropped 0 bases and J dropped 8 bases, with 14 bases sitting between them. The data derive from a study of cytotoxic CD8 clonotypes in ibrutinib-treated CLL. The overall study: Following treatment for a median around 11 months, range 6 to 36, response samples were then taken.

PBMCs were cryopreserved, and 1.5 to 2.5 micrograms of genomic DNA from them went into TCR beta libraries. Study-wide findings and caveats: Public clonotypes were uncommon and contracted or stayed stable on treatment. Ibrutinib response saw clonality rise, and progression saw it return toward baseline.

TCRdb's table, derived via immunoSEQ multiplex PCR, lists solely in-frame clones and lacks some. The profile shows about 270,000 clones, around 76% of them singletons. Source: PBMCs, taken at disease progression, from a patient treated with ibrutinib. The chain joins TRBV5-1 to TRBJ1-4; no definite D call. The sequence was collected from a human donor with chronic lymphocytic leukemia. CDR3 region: CASSLAPGVGEKLFF. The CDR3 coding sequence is TGCGCCAGCAGCTTGGCCCCTGGCGTAGGGGAAAAACTGTTTTTT.